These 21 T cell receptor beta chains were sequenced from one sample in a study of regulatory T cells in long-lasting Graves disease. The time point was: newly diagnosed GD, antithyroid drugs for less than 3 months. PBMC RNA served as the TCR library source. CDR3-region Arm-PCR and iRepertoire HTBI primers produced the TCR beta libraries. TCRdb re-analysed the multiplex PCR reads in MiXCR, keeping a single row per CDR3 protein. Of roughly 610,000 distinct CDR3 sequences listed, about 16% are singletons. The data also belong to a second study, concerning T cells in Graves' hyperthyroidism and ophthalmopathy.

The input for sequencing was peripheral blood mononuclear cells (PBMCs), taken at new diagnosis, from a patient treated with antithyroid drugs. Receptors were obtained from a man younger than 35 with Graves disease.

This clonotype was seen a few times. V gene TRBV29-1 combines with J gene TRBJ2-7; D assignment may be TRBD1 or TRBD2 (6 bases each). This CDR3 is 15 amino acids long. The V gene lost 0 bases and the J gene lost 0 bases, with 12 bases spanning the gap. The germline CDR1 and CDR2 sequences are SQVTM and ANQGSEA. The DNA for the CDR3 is TGCAGCGTTGAAGACCCCGGGGGCAGCTCCTACGAGCAGTACTTC. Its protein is CSVEDPGGSSYEQYF.

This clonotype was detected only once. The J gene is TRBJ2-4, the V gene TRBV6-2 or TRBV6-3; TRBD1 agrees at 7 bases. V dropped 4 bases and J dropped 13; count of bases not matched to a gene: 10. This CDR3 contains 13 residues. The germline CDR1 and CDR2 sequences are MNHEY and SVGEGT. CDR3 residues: CASSLPTGTVQYF. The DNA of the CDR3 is TGTGCCAGCAGTTTACCCACGGGGACAGTACAGTACTTC.

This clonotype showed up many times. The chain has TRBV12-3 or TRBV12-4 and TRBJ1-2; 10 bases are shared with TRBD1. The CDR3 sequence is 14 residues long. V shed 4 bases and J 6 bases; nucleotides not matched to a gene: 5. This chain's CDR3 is CASSSGDRGHGYTF. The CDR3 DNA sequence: TGTGCCAGCAGTTCGGGGGACAGGGGTCATGGCTACACCTTC.

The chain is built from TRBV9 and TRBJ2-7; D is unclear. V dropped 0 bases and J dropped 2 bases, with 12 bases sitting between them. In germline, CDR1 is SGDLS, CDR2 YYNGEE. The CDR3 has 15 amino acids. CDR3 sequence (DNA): TGTGCCAGCAGCGTAGGAGACCGAACTCCCTACGAGCAGTACTTC. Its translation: CASSVGDRTPYEQYF.

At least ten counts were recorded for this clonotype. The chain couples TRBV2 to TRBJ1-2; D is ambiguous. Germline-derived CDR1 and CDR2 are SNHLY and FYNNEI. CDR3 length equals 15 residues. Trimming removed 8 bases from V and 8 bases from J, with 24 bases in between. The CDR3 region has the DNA TGTGCCAGCGGAGGGAGTGGTCGATCCTACCCAGGCTACACCTTC. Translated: CASGGSGRSYPGYTF.

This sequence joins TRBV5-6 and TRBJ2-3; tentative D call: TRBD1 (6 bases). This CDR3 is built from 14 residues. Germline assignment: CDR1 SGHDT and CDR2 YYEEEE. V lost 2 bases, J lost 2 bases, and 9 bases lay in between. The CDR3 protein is CASSFRQVTDTQYF. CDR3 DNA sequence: TGTGCCAGCAGCTTCCGACAGGTCACAGATACGCAGTATTTT.

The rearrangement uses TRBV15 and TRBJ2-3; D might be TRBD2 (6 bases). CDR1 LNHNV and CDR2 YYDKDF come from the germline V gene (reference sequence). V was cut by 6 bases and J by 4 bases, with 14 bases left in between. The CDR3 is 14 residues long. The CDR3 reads CATSSGGISDTQYF. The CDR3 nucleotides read TGTGCCACCAGTTCAGGCGGGATATCAGATACGCAGTATTTT.

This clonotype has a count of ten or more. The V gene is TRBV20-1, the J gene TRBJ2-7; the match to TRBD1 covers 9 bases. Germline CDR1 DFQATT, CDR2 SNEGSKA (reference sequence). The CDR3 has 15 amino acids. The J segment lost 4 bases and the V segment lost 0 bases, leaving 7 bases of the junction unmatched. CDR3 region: CSARDNRGRVYEQYF. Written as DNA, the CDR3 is TGCAGTGCTAGAGATAACAGGGGGCGCGTTTACGAGCAGTACTTC.

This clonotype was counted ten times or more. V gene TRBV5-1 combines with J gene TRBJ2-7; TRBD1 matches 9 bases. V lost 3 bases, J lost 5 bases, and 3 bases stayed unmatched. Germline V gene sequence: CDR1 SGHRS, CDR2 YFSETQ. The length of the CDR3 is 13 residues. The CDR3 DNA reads TGCGCCAGCAGCTGGACAGGGGACGACGAGCAGTACTTC. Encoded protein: CASSWTGDDEQYF.

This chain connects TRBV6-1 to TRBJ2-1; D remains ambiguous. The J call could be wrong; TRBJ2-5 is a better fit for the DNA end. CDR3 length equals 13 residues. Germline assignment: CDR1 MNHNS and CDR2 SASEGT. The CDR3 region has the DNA TGTGCCAGCAGTGAAGCGGATCAAGAGACCCAGTACTTC. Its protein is CASSEADQETQYF.

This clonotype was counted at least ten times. The CDR3 sequence: CSATSGMGTDTQYF. The CDR3 DNA follows: TGCAGTGCTACTAGCGGGATGGGGACAGATACGCAGTATTTT. The J gene is TRBJ2-3, the V gene TRBV20-1; 9 bases line up with TRBD2. The CDR3 consists of 14 residues. CDR1 is DFQATT, CDR2 SNEGSKA, per germline (reference sequence). V lost 4 bases, J lost 3 bases, and 5 bases stayed unmatched.

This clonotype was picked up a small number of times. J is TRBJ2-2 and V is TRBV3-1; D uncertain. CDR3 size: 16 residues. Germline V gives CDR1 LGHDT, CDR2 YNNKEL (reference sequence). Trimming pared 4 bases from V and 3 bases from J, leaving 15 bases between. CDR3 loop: CASSRRIEVDTGELFF. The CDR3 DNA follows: TGTGCCAGCAGCCGAAGGATAGAAGTAGACACCGGGGAGCTGTTTTTT.

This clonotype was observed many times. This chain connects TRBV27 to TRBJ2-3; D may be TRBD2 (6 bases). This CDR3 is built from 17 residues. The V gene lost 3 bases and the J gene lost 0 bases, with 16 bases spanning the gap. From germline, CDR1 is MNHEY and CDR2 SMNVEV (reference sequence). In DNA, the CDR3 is TGTGCCAGCAGTTTTTTTCCCCGGCGGGACAGCACAGATACGCAGTATTTT. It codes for CASSFFPRRDSTDTQYF.

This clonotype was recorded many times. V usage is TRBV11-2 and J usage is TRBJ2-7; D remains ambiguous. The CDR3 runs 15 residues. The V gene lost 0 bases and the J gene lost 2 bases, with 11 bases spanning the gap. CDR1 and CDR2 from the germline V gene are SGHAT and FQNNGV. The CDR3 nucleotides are TGTGCCAGCAGCTTAGACGGGCTTTCGGCCTACGAGCAGTACTTC. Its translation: CASSLDGLSAYEQYF.

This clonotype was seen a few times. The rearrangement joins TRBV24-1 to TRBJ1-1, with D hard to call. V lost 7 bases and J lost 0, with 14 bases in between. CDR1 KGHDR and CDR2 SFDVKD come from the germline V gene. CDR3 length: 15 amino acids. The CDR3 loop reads CATSGVKAMNTEAFF. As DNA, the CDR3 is TGTGCCACCAGCGGAGTCAAGGCGATGAACACTGAAGCTTTCTTT.

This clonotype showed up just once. DNA for the CDR3: TGTGCCAGCTCACCACGAGATGTTCAGCGCCCTCGGAATGGCTACACCTTC. Translated: CASSPRDVQRPRNGYTF. The chain is built from TRBV3-1 and TRBJ1-2; D is unresolved. Trimming took 8 bases from V and 6 from J, leaving 28 bases between them. The CDR3 is made up of 17 amino acids. CDR1 LGHDT and CDR2 YNNKEL come from the germline V gene (reference sequence).

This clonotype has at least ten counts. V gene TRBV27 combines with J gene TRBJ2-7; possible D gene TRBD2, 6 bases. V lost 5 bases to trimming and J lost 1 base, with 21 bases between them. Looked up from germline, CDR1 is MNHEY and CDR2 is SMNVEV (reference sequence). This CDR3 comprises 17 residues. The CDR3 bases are TGTGCCAGCAGTCGTTTAATCCAGGCTAGCGCATCCTACGAGCAGTACTTC. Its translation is CASSRLIQASASYEQYF.

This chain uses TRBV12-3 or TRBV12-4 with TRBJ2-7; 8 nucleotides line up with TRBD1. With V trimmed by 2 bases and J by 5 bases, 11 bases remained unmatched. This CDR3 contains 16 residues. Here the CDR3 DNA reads TGTGCCAGCAGTTTAAGGAGACAGGGGAGCGTCCACGAGCAGTACTTC. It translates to CASSLRRQGSVHEQYF.

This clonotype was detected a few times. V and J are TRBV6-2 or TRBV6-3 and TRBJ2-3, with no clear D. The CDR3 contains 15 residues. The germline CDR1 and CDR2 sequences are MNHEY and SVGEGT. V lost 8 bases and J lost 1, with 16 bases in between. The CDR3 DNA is TGTGCCAGCGCTCCTCGGGCGGCGGGCACAGATACGCAGTATTTT. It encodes CASAPRAAGTDTQYF.

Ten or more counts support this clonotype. This CDR3 reads CASSLGWQGKETQYF. In DNA, the CDR3 is TGTGCCAGCAGCTTAGGGTGGCAGGGGAAGGAGACCCAGTACTTC. This sequence joins TRBV11-1 and TRBJ2-5, with D perhaps matching TRBD1 (6 bases). Germline V CDR1 and CDR2: SGHAT, FQDESV (reference sequence). V was pared by 1 base and J by 5 bases, with 14 bases between. The CDR3 totals 15 residues.

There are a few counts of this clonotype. CDR3 loop: CASSHGTGEDEKLFF. In nucleotides, the CDR3 is TGCGCCAGCAGCCACGGAACAGGGGAGGACGAAAAACTGTTTTTT. The chain carries TRBV4-1 and TRBJ1-4; the match to TRBD1 covers 7 bases. Trimming at V came to 3 bases and at J to 8 bases, leaving 9 bases not matched to a gene. The V gene's germline CDR1 is MGHRA and CDR2 YSYEKL. The CDR3 sequence is 15 residues long.